This T cell receptor (beta chain) stems from a study of cytomegalovirus exposure and HLA in healthy donors. Trimming stripped 3 bases from V and 3 bases from J, with 21 bases between. The CDR3 covers 18 residues. Germline assignment: CDR1 LNHDA and CDR2 SQIVND (reference sequence). It was with 60 Vbeta and 13 Jbeta primers that the PCR ran. Profiled with immunoSEQ multiplex PCR; TCRdb holds only in-frame clones, not every one. Of some 120,000 clones in the sample, 79% are singletons; the top ten hold 2.5% to 3%. Notes on this clone: Its specificity is unknown.

Overall study findings and caveats: Presence/absence analyses rested on an assumption that sequencing depth was roughly uniform across donors. Rarity held for most TCR sequences, but there were some public TCRs that occurred in many donors. Most TCR beta V segments were productive about 87% or about 30% of the time in an earlier analysis.

The sequencing sample was made of PBMCs. V is TRBV19 and J is TRBJ1-5, with D unclear. The receptor was isolated from a woman between 18 and 29 years old in good health and CMV-seropositive. CDR3 in DNA: TGTGCCAGTAGTATCCCGCTCCCGGAGGCTCGGCTCAATCAGCCCCAGCATTTT. It codes for CASSIPLPEARLNQPQHF.